These 16 T cell receptor beta chains were sequenced from one sample in a study of neurological immune-mediated disorders. TCRdb fed the 5' RACE reads into MiXCR, producing one record per CDR3 protein. The data hold fewer than 90,000 distinct CDR3 sequences, with around 5.2% observed a single time. The sample taken for sequencing was PBMCs. The origin of the receptors is a man in his late teens or twenties with multiple sclerosis.

J is TRBJ2-7 and V is TRBV6-2 or TRBV6-3; D is perhaps TRBD1 (5 bases). The CDR3 has 14 amino acids. Per the germline V gene, CDR1 is MNHEY and CDR2 is SVGEGT. Between the trimmed V and J ends, which lost 0 bases and 7 bases, there was a span of 13 bases. CDR3 residues: CASSYSGQGREQYF. CDR3 nucleotides: TGTGCCAGCAGTTACTCGGGCCAGGGAAGGGAGCAGTACTTC.

This clonotype showed up many times. The genes are TRBV5-1 and TRBJ2-7; TRBD1 is a possible D gene (6 bases). The germline V gene encodes CDR1 SGHRS and CDR2 YFSETQ. CDR3 length: 15 residues. V was clipped by 4 bases and J by 1 base, with 15 bases between them. As DNA, the CDR3 is TGCGCCAGCAGCAACGCCTTACAGGGATCCTACGAGCAGTACTTC. This encodes CASSNALQGSYEQYF.

Many counts were recorded for this clonotype. The chain recombines TRBV5-1 with TRBJ2-3; 8 bases map to TRBD2. Germline loops: CDR1 SGHRS, CDR2 YFSETQ. The V gene end was trimmed by 7 bases and the J gene end by 6 bases; junction bases not matched to a gene: 16. The CDR3 consists of 16 residues. CDR3 sequence: CASSSGSVGSWDTQYF. The CDR3 DNA follows: TGCGCCAGCTCCAGCGGGAGTGTCGGGTCTTGGGATACGCAGTATTTT.

A few counts support this clonotype. V is TRBV20-1 and J is TRBJ2-2; 9 nucleotides agree with TRBD1. CDR3 length: 16 amino acids. Germline CDR1 DFQATT, CDR2 SNEGSKA (reference sequence). V lost 3 bases to trimming and J lost 4 bases; unmatched junction nucleotides: 9. The CDR3 reads CSARRAGQGFTGELFF. CDR3 sequence (DNA): TGCAGTGCTAGGAGGGCGGGACAGGGTTTCACCGGGGAGCTGTTTTTT.

This clonotype turned up a few times. This chain joins TRBV6-5 and TRBJ2-2; 7 bases match TRBD1. The CDR3 is 15 amino acids. CDR1 MNHEY and CDR2 SVGAGI come from the germline V gene. V lost 6 bases, J lost 4 bases, and 8 bases stayed unmatched. The CDR3 protein is CASSRQGSVTGELFF. The CDR3 DNA sequence: TGTGCCAGCAGCAGACAGGGAAGCGTCACCGGGGAGCTGTTTTTT.

This clonotype was observed at least ten times. The gene calls are TRBV28 and TRBJ1-2, with D possibly matching TRBD1 (6 bases). Germline-derived CDR1 and CDR2 are MDHEN and SYDVKM. This CDR3 has 14 residues. V was shortened by 8 bases and J by 0 bases, with 13 bases between the two germline ends. The CDR3 here is CASPRGTTNYGYTF. In nucleotides, the CDR3 is TGTGCCAGCCCTAGGGGGACAACTAACTATGGCTACACCTTC.

The table lists this clonotype with many counts. V is TRBV5-5 and J is TRBJ2-1; no clear D gene. Trimming removed 3 bases from V and 8 bases from J, with 6 bases in between. The length of the CDR3 is 11 residues. Germline V CDR1 and CDR2: SGHKS, YYEKEE (reference sequence). The CDR3 here is CASSSTYEQFF. The CDR3 bases are TGTGCCAGCAGCTCAACCTATGAGCAGTTCTTC.

Ten or more counts support this clonotype. Here the CDR3 reads CSASAGQAGDSTDTQYF. The CDR3, as DNA: TGCAGTGCTAGTGCGGGACAGGCCGGTGATAGCACAGATACGCAGTATTTT. The V call is TRBV20-1, the J call TRBJ2-3; 8 nucleotides agree with TRBD1. CDR1 DFQATT and CDR2 SNEGSKA come from the germline V gene (reference sequence). CDR3 length: 17 amino acids. V was clipped by 3 bases and J by 0 bases; unmatched bases: 11.

This clonotype has a count of ten or more. This chain connects TRBV5-6 to TRBJ2-2; D perhaps matches TRBD1 (5 bases). The CDR3 runs 14 residues. The V end lost 4 bases, the J end lost 1 base, and 8 bases lay between the germline ends. Germline CDR1 SGHDT, CDR2 YYEEEE. CDR3 sequence reads: CASSRDRNTGELFF. The CDR3, as DNA: TGTGCCAGCAGCCGAGACAGGAACACCGGGGAGCTGTTTTTT.

In this sample, this clonotype turned up many times. The chain has TRBV5-1 and TRBJ2-1, with D possibly matching TRBD1 (5 bases). The germline V and J ends were trimmed by 0 bases and 3 bases, with 10 bases remaining between them. This CDR3 spans 15 amino acids. Looked up from germline, CDR1 is SGHRS and CDR2 is YFSETQ. Written as DNA, the CDR3 is TGCGCCAGCAGCTTGGCCCAAGGGGTCTACAATGAGCAGTTCTTC. It specifies CASSLAQGVYNEQFF.

This clonotype was seen at least ten times. This CDR3 is CASHPPTAGHTEAFF. CDR3 coding DNA: TGCGCCAGCCACCCCCCCACAGCAGGGCACACTGAAGCTTTCTTT. J is TRBJ1-1 and V is TRBV5-1, with TRBD1 as a possible D gene (5 bases). CDR1 and CDR2 from the germline V gene are SGHRS and YFSETQ. The CDR3 is 15 residues long. The V and J ends lost 7 bases and 3 bases respectively, with 19 bases between them.

On this clonotype itself: A read error may account for a junction end that differs from germline. The rearrangement uses TRBV7-8 and TRBJ1-5; D is perhaps TRBD1 (6 bases). The V gene's germline CDR1 is SGHVS and CDR2 FQNEAQ. This CDR3 region has 17 residues. CDR3 residues: CASSFGPKGGGNQPQNF. CDR3 bases: TGTGCCAGCAGCTTTGGGCCCAAGGGTGGGGGCAATCAGCCCCAGAATTTT. Complete variable domain (other parts from reference TRBV7-8 and TRBJ1-5): GAGVSQSPRYKVAKRGQDVALRCDPISGHVSLFWYQQALGQGPEFLTYFQNEAQLDKSGLPSDRFFAERPEGSVSTLKIQRTQQEDSAVYLCASSFGPKGGGNQPQNFGDGTRLSIL.

This clonotype was found many times. The chain couples TRBV5-1 to TRBJ2-1; the match to TRBD2 covers 8 bases. The CDR3 is 15 residues long. CDR1 and CDR2 from the germline V gene are SGHRS and YFSETQ. The J segment lost 10 bases and the V segment lost 0 bases, leaving 9 bases of the junction unmatched. CDR3 coding DNA: TGCGCCAGCAGCTTGGAAGGACTAGCAGGAGAGGAGCAGTTCTTC. This encodes CASSLEGLAGEEQFF.

J is TRBJ2-7 and V is TRBV5-1; 9 nucleotides match TRBD1. The CDR3 covers 18 residues. Unmatched junction bases numbered 19, after V lost 7 bases and J lost 2 bases. Germline CDR1 SGHRS, CDR2 YFSETQ. CDR3 DNA: TGCGCCAGCTCTATCCGATCCGCCGGGACAGGGAAAACCTACGAGCAGTACTTC. Translated: CASSIRSAGTGKTYEQYF.

This clonotype was counted ten times or more. This sequence joins TRBV6-5 and TRBJ1-6; D is undetermined. CDR1 and CDR2 from the germline V gene are MNHEY and SVGAGI. The CDR3 sequence is 16 residues long. V was shortened by 6 bases and J by 0 bases, with 12 bases between the two germline ends. CDR3: CASRGGKSSYNSPLHF. CDR3 nucleotides: TGTGCCAGCAGGGGCGGGAAGAGCTCCTATAATTCACCCCTCCACTTT.

The chain combines TRBV7-8 with TRBJ2-3; 12 bases agree with TRBD2. CDR1 and CDR2 (germline): SGHVS, FQNEAQ. V lost 4 bases, J lost 5 bases, and 10 bases stayed unmatched. This CDR3 region has 17 residues. CDR3 sequence reads: CASSSTPRLAGVDTQYF. CDR3 in DNA: TGTGCCAGCAGCTCTACACCAAGACTAGCGGGGGTAGATACGCAGTATTTT.